This TCR beta chain was identified in a study of T cells in Graves' hyperthyroidism and ophthalmopathy. This clonotype was picked up a small number of times. It was uncontrolled infection, other autoimmune disease, pregnancy or lactation that excluded patients. The diagnoses drew upon clinical symptoms, serum thyroxine and TRAb, thyroid ultrasound and orbital computed tomography. Amplified TCR beta CDR3 regions came from RNA transcripts. The study used the HTBI primer set for a first-round RT-PCR of the TCR CDR3. In TCRdb, the multiplex PCR reads were re-called with MiXCR into one record per CDR3 protein. The data contain around 400,000 distinct CDR3 sequences, 13% to 15% of them singletons. This clonotype originated in an older woman with Graves' ophthalmopathy. Sequencing was performed on blood.

CDR3 residues: CASSIRLAGVGEQFF. CDR3 nucleotides: TGTGCCAGTAGTATACGACTAGCGGGAGTGGGGGAGCAGTTCTTC. The chain combines TRBV19 with TRBJ2-1, with TRBD2 matching over 12 bases. The CDR3 consists of 15 residues. Unmatched junction bases numbered 6, after V lost 2 bases and J lost 10 bases. Germline V gives CDR1 LNHDA, CDR2 SQIVND (reference sequence).